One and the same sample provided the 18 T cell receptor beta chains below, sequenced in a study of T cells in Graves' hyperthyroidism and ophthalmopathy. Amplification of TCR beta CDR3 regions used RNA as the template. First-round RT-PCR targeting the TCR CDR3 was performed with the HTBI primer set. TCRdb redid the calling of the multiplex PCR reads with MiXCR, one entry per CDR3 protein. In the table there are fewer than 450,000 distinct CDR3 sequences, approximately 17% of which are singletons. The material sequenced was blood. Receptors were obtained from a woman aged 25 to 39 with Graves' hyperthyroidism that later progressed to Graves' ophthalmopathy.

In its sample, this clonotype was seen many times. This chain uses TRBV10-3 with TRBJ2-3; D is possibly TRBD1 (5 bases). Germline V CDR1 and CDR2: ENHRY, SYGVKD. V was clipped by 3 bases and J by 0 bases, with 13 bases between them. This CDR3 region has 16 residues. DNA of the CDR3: TGTGCCATCAGTGAAGATGACAGCTCTAGCACAGATACGCAGTATTTT. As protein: CAISEDDSSSTDTQYF.

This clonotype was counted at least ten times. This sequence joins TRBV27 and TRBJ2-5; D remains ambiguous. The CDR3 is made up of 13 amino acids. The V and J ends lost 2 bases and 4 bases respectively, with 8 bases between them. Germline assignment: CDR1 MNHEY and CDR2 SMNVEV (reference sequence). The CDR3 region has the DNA TGTGCCAGCAGTTTAAACAGAGTAGAGACCCAGTACTTC. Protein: CASSLNRVETQYF.

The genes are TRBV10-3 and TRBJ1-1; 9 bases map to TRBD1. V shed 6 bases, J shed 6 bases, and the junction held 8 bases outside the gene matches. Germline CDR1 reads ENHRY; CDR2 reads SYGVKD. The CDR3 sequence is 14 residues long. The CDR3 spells CAIRGGQGGAEAFF. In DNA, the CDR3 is TGTGCCATCAGGGGGGGACAGGGAGGCGCTGAAGCTTTCTTT.

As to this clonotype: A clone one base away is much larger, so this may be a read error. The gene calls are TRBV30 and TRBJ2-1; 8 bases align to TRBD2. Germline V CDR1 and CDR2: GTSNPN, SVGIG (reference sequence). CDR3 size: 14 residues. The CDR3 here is CARSVTGGPSEQFF. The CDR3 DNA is TGTGCCAGGAGTGTAACGGGGGGGCCCAGTGAGCAGTTCTTC.

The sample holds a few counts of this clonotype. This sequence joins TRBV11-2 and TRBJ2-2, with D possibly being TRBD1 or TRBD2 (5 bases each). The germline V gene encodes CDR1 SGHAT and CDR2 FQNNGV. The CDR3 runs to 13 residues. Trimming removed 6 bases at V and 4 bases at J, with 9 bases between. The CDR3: CASRGPPTGELFF. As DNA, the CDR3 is TGTGCCAGCAGGGGACCCCCCACCGGGGAGCTGTTTTTT.

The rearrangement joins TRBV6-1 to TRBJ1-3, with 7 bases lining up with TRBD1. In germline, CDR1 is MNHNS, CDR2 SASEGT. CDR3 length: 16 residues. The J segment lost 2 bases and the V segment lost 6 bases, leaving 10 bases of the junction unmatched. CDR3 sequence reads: CASSILQGIAGNTIYF. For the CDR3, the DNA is TGTGCCAGCAGCATTCTACAGGGGATAGCTGGAAACACCATATATTTT.

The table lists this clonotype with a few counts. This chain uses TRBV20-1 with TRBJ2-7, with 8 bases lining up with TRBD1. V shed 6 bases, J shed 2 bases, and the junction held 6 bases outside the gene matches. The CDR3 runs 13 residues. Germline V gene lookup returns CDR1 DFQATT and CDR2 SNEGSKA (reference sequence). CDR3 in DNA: TGCAGTGCGTCGACAGGGGACCCCTACGAGCAGTACTTC. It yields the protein CSASTGDPYEQYF.

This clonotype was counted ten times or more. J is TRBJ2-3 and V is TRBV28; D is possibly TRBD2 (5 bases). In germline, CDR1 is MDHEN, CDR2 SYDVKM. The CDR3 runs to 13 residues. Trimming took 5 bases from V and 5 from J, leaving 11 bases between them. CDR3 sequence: CASSGSGGDTQYF. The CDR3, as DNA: TGTGCCAGCAGTGGGTCCGGAGGAGATACGCAGTATTTT.

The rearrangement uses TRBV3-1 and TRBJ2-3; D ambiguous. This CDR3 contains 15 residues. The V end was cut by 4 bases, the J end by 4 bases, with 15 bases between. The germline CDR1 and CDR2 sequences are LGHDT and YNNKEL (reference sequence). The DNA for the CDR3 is TGTGCCAGCAGCCCCTCGTTGGGAAGTGCAGATACGCAGTATTTT. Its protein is CASSPSLGSADTQYF.

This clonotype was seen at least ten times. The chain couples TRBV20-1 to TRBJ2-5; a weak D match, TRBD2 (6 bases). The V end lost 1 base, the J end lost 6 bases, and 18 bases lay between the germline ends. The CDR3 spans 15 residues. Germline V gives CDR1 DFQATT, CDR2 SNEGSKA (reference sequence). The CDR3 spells CSARAAGTALQTQYF. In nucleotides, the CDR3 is TGCAGTGCTAGAGCCGCGGGGACCGCCCTCCAGACCCAGTACTTC.

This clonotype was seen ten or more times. This CDR3 is CASSPQGYGSNQPQHF. The DNA of the CDR3 is TGTGCCAGCAGCCCCCAAGGGTACGGTAGCAATCAGCCCCAGCATTTT. The chain joins TRBV2 to TRBJ1-5; D unclear. CDR3 length: 16 amino acids. V shed 6 bases and J shed 0 bases, with 15 bases lying between them. Per germline, CDR1 SNHLY and CDR2 FYNNEI. Full variable domain (outside the CDR3, taken from reference TRBV2 and TRBJ1-5): EPEVTQTPSHQVTQMGQEVILRCVPISNHLYFYWYRQILGQKVEFLVSFYNNEISEKSEIFDDQFSVERPDGSNFTLKIRSTKLEDSAMYFCASSPQGYGSNQPQHFGDGTRLSIL.

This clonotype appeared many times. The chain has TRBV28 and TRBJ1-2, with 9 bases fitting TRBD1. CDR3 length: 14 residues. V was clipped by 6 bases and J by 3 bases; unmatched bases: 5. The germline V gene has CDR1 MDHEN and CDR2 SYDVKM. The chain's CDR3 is CASRQQGAYYGYTF. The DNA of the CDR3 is TGTGCCAGCAGACAACAGGGGGCCTACTATGGCTACACCTTC.

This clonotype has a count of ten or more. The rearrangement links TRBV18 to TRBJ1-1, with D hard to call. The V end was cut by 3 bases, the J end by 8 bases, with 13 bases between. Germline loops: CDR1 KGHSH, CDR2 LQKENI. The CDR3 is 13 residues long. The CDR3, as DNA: TGTGCCAGCTCACCTAGGCGTGGCAGGGAAGCTTTCTTT. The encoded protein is CASSPRRGREAFF.

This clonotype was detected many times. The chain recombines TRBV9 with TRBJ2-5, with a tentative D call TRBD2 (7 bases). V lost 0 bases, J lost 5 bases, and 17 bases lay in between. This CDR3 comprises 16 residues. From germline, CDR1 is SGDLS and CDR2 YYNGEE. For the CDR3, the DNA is TGTGCCAGCAGCGTAGAAGAAGGCGGGGGCTGGGAGACCCAGTACTTC. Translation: CASSVEEGGGWETQYF.

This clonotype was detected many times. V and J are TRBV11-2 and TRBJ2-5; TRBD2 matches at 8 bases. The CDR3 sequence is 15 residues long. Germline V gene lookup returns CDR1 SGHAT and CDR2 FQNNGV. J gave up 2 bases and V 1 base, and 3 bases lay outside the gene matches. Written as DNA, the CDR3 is TGTGCCAGCAGCTTAGTCGGGAGGGAACAAGAGACCCAGTACTTC. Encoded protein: CASSLVGREQETQYF.

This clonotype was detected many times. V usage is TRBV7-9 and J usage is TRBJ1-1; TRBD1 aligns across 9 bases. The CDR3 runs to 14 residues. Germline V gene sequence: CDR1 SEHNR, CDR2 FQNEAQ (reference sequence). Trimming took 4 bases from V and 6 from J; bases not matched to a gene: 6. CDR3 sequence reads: CASSSTGGRPEAFF. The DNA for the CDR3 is TGTGCCAGCAGCTCCACAGGGGGCCGCCCTGAAGCTTTCTTT. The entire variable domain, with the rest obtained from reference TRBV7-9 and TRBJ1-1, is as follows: DTGVSQNPRHKITKRGQNVTFRCDPISEHNRLYWYRQTLGQGPEFLTYFQNEAQLEKSRLLSDRFSAERPKGSFSTLEIQRTEQGDSAMYLCASSSTGGRPEAFFGQGTRLTVV.

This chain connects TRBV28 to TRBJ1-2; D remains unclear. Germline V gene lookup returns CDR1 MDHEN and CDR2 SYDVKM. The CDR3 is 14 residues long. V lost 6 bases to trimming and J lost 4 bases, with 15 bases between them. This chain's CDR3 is CASSFPTETYGYTF. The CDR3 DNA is TGTGCCAGCAGCTTTCCGACCGAAACCTATGGCTACACCTTC.

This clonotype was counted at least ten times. In nucleotides, the CDR3 is TGCGCCAGCAGCCAAGATTGGACAGACAATGAGCAGTTCTTC. This translates into CASSQDWTDNEQFF. V usage is TRBV4-1 and J usage is TRBJ2-1, with D tentatively TRBD1 (6 bases). The V end was cut by 0 bases, the J end by 5 bases, with 8 bases between. Germline V gene data show CDR1 as MGHRA and CDR2 as YSYEKL. The CDR3 totals 14 residues.